The text below deals with one T cell receptor (beta chain). Its cognate antigen has yet to be identified. No quality values exist for individual bases; no much larger clone is one base distant. The TCR beta CDR3 regions were amplified from the RNA transcripts. The TCR CDR3 was subjected to a first round of RT-PCR using the HTBI primer set and the Qiagen OneStep RT-PCR kit. Libraries were constructed in a second round of multiplex PCR, after which size selection and purification were performed. The libraries were sequenced on an Illumina HiSeq2000 using paired-end 100 bp reads. In the source study's methods: Raw data were processed with SOAPnuke, discarding reads with adapters, uncalled bases, mean Phred below 15, or no exact constant-primer or identifier match. COPE v1.2.5 was used to merge the high-quality paired reads, and each unique nucleotide sequence was defined as a clonotype. Clonotypes were aligned to IMGT TRBV, TRBD and TRBJ reference segments using MiTCR v1.1. Analysis was restricted to V-J combinations with a frequency above 0.0001, which covered 99.2% of repertoires. The TCS score was defined as the ratio of F50 (clonal expansion) to E x V (chaos), calculated using BLOSUM62-based TCRdist between CDR3 peptides within each V-J. Welch's t-statistics and random forest reduced roughly 500 V-J features to fewer than 15, which were used in a naive Bayes classifier (R e1071). TCRdb applied fastp at Q25 and MiXCR to the public reads, then kept only in-frame beta chains. Each CDR3 protein appears once, grouped with its most common genes and DNA. These V and J calls originate from TCRdb's pipeline instead of the authors' own analysis. The sample contains more than 550,000 distinct CDR3 sequences, 18% of them found a single time. The top ten clones comprise over 15% of the sample.

These data are taken from a study of T cells in Graves' hyperthyroidism and ophthalmopathy (dated by TCRdb to about 2019). Context from the whole study: Peripheral blood was collected at initial diagnosis, before any treatment. A discovery cohort of about 95 patients, about 44 with Graves' ophthalmopathy and roughly 59 with stable Graves' hyperthyroidism, was used to find distinguishing TCR V-J signatures. An independent validation cohort of under 20 hyperthyroidism patients and approximately 15 patients who later progressed to ophthalmopathy tested prospective prediction of ophthalmopathy. The 80 to 100 discovery patients were randomly divided into training and test sets at a 7:3 ratio. In addition, the study compared T-cell repertoires in thyroid tissue and in blood from five to seven Graves' hyperthyroidism patients. Once sampling was done, hyperthyroidism patients were given methimazole at a starting dose of 30 mg daily, whereas ophthalmopathy patients were given high-dose intravenous methylprednisolone. TCR Vbeta CDR3 sequencing of roughly 140 peripheral blood samples (43 ophthalmopathy, roughly 72 hyperthyroidism and some 17 progressor patients) is reported in the paper. Findings and caveats that apply to the study as a whole: No statistical method was used to fix the sample size in advance, and group allocation was not hidden from the investigators. A 13 V-J signature model separated ophthalmopathy from stable hyperthyroidism, with nearly 90% sensitivity and 81% to 82% specificity in cross-validation and 80%/75% in testing. During validation, the model predicted progression to ophthalmopathy a median of about 6.3 months ahead of onset, with approximately 70% sensitivity and less than 85% specificity. Most expanded thyroid clonotypes (frequency above 0.001) were also detected in blood, suggesting blood repertoires may reflect thyroid immune responses.

Hyperthyroidism patients were newly diagnosed, had a disease duration of under 2 months, and were aged 18 to 65 years. Patients with uncontrolled infections, other autoimmune diseases, pregnancy or lactation were excluded. Clinical symptoms, serum thyroxine and TRAb, thyroid ultrasound, and orbital computed tomography formed the basis for the diagnoses. Blood from progressor patients was collected at the time of first diagnosis with hyperthyroidism, before any ophthalmopathy symptoms had appeared. PBMCs were separated from around 9.1 ml of fresh peripheral blood using Ficoll-Paque density gradient centrifugation. Progressor patients were defined as those initially diagnosed with Graves' hyperthyroidism in whom ophthalmopathy developed during follow-up. Total RNA was extracted using Trizol reagent, and RNA quality was assessed on an Agilent 2100 Bioanalyzer. Material for sequencing was blood. The TCR sequence derives from a woman between 50 and 59 years old with Graves' hyperthyroidism that later progressed to Graves' ophthalmopathy.

DNA sequence: TGTGCCAGCAGTTCCCGGGACACACTCTACAATGAGCAGTTCTTC. Translated, it gives CASSSRDTLYNEQFF. The rearranged chain carries TRBV27 and TRBJ2-1; TRBD1 might be the D gene, on 6 matching bases. In the germline V gene (reference sequence), CDR1 corresponds to MNHEY and CDR2 to SMNVEV. The CDR3, cysteine through phenylalanine, is 15 amino acids long. Kept here is only the CDR3 DNA, which spans 45 bases and is read in frame from base 1. V is shortened by 4 bases, J by 3 bases, and the region joining them spans 13 bases.